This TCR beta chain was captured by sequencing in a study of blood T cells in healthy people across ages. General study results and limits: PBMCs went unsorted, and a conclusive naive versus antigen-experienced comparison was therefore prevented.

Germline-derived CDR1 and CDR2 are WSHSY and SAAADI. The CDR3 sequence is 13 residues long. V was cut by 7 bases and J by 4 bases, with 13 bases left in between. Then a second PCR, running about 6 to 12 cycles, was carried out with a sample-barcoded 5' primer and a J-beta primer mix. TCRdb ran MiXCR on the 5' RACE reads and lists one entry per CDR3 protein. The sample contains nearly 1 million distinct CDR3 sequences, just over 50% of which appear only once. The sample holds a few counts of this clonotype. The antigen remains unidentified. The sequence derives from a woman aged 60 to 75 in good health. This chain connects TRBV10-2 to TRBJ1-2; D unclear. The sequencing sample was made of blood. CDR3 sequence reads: CASTEGSLYGYTF. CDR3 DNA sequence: TGCGCCAGCACCGAGGGCAGTCTCTATGGCTACACCTTC.